The 31 T cell receptor beta chains below all came from one sample that was sequenced in a study of graft-versus-host responses after intestinal transplantation. Clones were sequenced by immunoSEQ multiplex PCR, and TCRdb holds only the in-frame ones, with some missing. The table shows some 70,000 clones, with roughly 89% occurring only once. This sample comprised bone marrow, obtained approximately 100 weeks after intestinal transplantation. These receptors were taken from a human patient who received an intestinal transplant, so some T cells may come from the graft donor.

This clone showed up just once. The chain has TRBV20-1 and TRBJ2-7, with 7 bases aligning to TRBD1. The CDR3 loop spans 11 amino acids. The germline CDR1 and CDR2 sequences are DFQATT and SNEGSKA (reference sequence). With 5 bases clipped from V and 4 bases from J, the junction kept 2 bases outside the gene matches. The CDR3 region is CSAPGGYEQYF. CDR3 bases: TGCAGTGCTCCAGGGGGTTACGAGCAGTACTTC.

This chain uses TRBV6-5 with TRBJ2-7; maybe TRBD1 (5 bases). Germline-derived CDR1 and CDR2 are MNHEY and SVGAGI. This CDR3 is built from 14 residues. Trimming pared 5 bases from V and 11 bases from J, leaving 22 bases between. The CDR3 sequence is CASSQLIVQGKEYF. The DNA for the CDR3 is TGTGCCAGCAGTCAGCTGATCGTTCAGGGAAAAGAGTACTTC.

This clone was observed a few times. The J gene is TRBJ1-2, the V gene TRBV7-9, with D unclear. The ends were cut back, 1 base at V and 8 bases at J, with 11 bases in the middle. This CDR3 is 13 amino acids long. Germline V gene data show CDR1 as SEHNR and CDR2 as FQNEAQ (reference sequence). In DNA form, the CDR3 reads TGTGCCAGCAGCTTAGGCGAGATGAGAGGCTACACCTTC. Protein sequence: CASSLGEMRGYTF.

The chain recombines TRBV5-1 with TRBJ2-4; 7 nucleotides agree with TRBD2. Per the germline V gene, CDR1 is SGHRS and CDR2 is YFSETQ. CDR3 length: 17 residues. Trimming removed 0 bases from V and 2 bases from J; junction bases left unmatched: 8. Written as DNA, the CDR3 is TGCGCCAGCAGCTTGGTCGAGGGAGGGCCCACCAAAAACATTCAGTACTTC. Protein: CASSLVEGGPTKNIQYF.

V usage is TRBV9 and J usage is TRBJ1-2; D not resolved. The CDR3 runs 13 residues. Germline V gene lookup returns CDR1 SGDLS and CDR2 YYNGEE. V was pared by 0 bases and J by 7 bases, with 10 bases between. CDR3 in DNA: TGTGCCAGCAGCGTAGGGGCAGACCCTGGCTACACCTTC. Its translation: CASSVGADPGYTF.

The chain uses TRBV27 and TRBJ2-1; 10 bases line up with TRBD2. After removal of 5 bases from V and 4 bases from J, the junction contained 5 bases not matched to a gene. This CDR3 is built from 15 residues. CDR1 is MNHEY, CDR2 SMNVEV, per germline (reference sequence). CDR3 region: CASSGGLASYNEQFF. CDR3 DNA sequence: TGTGCCAGCAGTGGGGGACTAGCGTCTTACAATGAGCAGTTCTTC.

This sequence joins TRBV4-1 and TRBJ2-1; 7 nucleotides line up with TRBD2. CDR1 and CDR2 from the germline V gene are MGHRA and YSYEKL. With V trimmed by 2 bases and J by 1 base, 8 bases remained unmatched. The CDR3 loop spans 17 amino acids. The CDR3 protein is CASSQTQASGSYNEQFF. CDR3 coding DNA: TGCGCCAGCAGCCAAACACAGGCTAGCGGTTCCTACAATGAGCAGTTCTTC.

V is TRBV4-1 and J is TRBJ2-1, with a possible D match to TRBD2 (6 bases). Germline values: CDR1 MGHRA, CDR2 YSYEKL. Trimming stripped 1 base from V and 8 bases from J, with 15 bases between. The CDR3 is made up of 15 amino acids. For the CDR3, the DNA is TGCGCCAGCAGCCAAGCGCTAGCGTTCGTCGATGAGCAGTTCTTC. Translation gives CASSQALAFVDEQFF.

The chain combines TRBV6-5 with TRBJ1-2, with D perhaps TRBD1 (6 bases). The germline V gene encodes CDR1 MNHEY and CDR2 SVGAGI. The CDR3 runs to 14 residues. Trimming removed 2 bases at V and 4 bases at J, with 11 bases between. The CDR3, as DNA: TGTGCCAGCAGTTACCGGGGGGCGGGCTATGGCTACACCTTC. It encodes CASSYRGAGYGYTF.

The table lists this clone with a few counts. This sequence joins TRBV18 and TRBJ2-7; 10 bases match TRBD2. J was trimmed by 9 bases and V by 0 bases; bases with no gene match: 5. CDR3 length equals 14 residues. The germline CDR1 and CDR2 sequences are KGHSH and LQKENI. CDR3 sequence: CASSPPPSGGLQYF. The DNA of the CDR3 is TGTGCCAGCTCACCACCGCCTAGCGGGGGACTGCAGTACTTC.

The chain carries TRBV7-2 and TRBJ2-1, with TRBD2 matching over 9 bases. This CDR3 contains 12 residues. V lost 5 bases and J lost 9; bases outside the gene matches: 2. Germline-derived CDR1 and CDR2 are SGHTA and FQGNSA. The CDR3 DNA is TGTGCCAGCAGCCCGGGACTAGCTGAGCAGTTCTTC. This translates into CASSPGLAEQFF.

J is TRBJ2-1 and V is TRBV27, with D tentatively TRBD2 (6 bases). This CDR3 region has 18 residues. The V end lost 1 base, the J end lost 6 bases, and 22 bases lay between the germline ends. Germline V gene sequence: CDR1 MNHEY, CDR2 SMNVEV (reference sequence). CDR3 amino acids: CASSLFQASALKSNEQFF. CDR3 nucleotide sequence: TGTGCCAGCAGTTTATTCCAAGCTAGCGCCCTAAAGAGCAATGAGCAGTTCTTC.

The chain is built from TRBV18 and TRBJ2-7, with 8 bases that match TRBD2. This CDR3 is built from 15 residues. Germline assignment: CDR1 KGHSH and CDR2 LQKENI. The ends lost 3 bases at V and 3 bases at J; junction bases unmatched: 7. The CDR3 region has the DNA TGTGCCAGCTCACCTGGAACTAGCGGATACTACGAGCAGTACTTC. Its protein is CASSPGTSGYYEQYF.

This clone is a singleton in its sample. This chain connects TRBV19 to TRBJ1-2; D may be TRBD1 (6 bases). Deletions cut 10 bases from V and 3 bases from J, with 24 bases between. Germline V gives CDR1 LNHDA, CDR2 SQIVND (reference sequence). The CDR3 covers 16 residues. In DNA form, the CDR3 reads TGTGCCACCCATTGGGGGACACCGAGCTCTCACTATGGCTACACCTTC. It translates to CATHWGTPSSHYGYTF.

J is TRBJ2-7 and V is TRBV2; no clear D. The length of the CDR3 is 16 residues. Trimming pared 4 bases from V and 0 bases from J, leaving 16 bases between. Germline-derived CDR1 and CDR2 are SNHLY and FYNNEI. CDR3 DNA: TGTGCCAGCAGTGTTGGCCTAGGAATGCCCTCCTACGAGCAGTACTTC. It encodes CASSVGLGMPSYEQYF.

V is TRBV5-6 and J is TRBJ2-1; D ambiguous. Germline V gene sequence: CDR1 SGHDT, CDR2 YYEEEE. The CDR3 sequence is 11 residues long. Trimming pared 1 base from V and 5 bases from J, leaving 1 base between. The CDR3 loop is CASSLNNEQFF. The CDR3, as DNA: TGTGCCAGCAGCTTGAACAATGAGCAGTTCTTC.

The gene calls are TRBV27 and TRBJ1-1, with 7 positions matching TRBD1. Trimming took 5 bases from V and 5 from J; bases not matched to a gene: 14. The CDR3 extends over 16 amino acids. Germline values: CDR1 MNHEY, CDR2 SMNVEV (reference sequence). The CDR3 nucleotides read TGTGCCAGCAGTCTACGACTCCCAGGGGGTTGGACTGAAGCTTTCTTT. Amino acid sequence: CASSLRLPGGWTEAFF.

The rearrangement links TRBV19 to TRBJ1-2; D is uncertain. CDR1 is LNHDA, CDR2 SQIVND, per germline (reference sequence). The CDR3 runs to 13 residues. V was trimmed by 3 bases and J by 5 bases, leaving 10 bases between them. The CDR3: CASSIEGRYGYTF. As DNA, the CDR3 is TGTGCCAGTAGTATCGAGGGCAGGTATGGCTACACCTTC.

This chain joins TRBV6-1 and TRBJ1-4; D possibly corresponds to TRBD1 (6 bases). With 6 bases removed from V and 5 bases from J, the gap between germline ends came to 13 bases. The CDR3 consists of 14 residues. Germline V gene data show CDR1 as MNHNS and CDR2 as SASEGT. For the CDR3, the DNA is TGTGCCAGCAGAGAGGACAGTAGAAATGAAAAACTGTTTTTT. Its protein is CASREDSRNEKLFF.

This chain connects TRBV14 to TRBJ2-3; TRBD2 might be the D (6 bases). Germline V gene data show CDR1 as SGHDN and CDR2 as FVKESK. There are 13 residues in the CDR3. Trimming stripped 6 bases from V and 4 bases from J, with 11 bases between. The CDR3 nucleotides read TGTGCCAGCAGTCGGCCGGGGGCAGATACGCAGTATTTT. Amino acids: CASSRPGADTQYF.

V is TRBV19 and J is TRBJ2-1, with 8 bases fitting TRBD2. Germline assignment: CDR1 LNHDA and CDR2 SQIVND (reference sequence). With 4 bases clipped from V and 2 bases from J, the junction kept 4 bases outside the gene matches. This CDR3 contains 15 residues. In DNA, the CDR3 is TGTGCCAGTAGTACGGGACTAGTTACCTACAATGAGCAGTTCTTC. Its translation: CASSTGLVTYNEQFF.

CDR3 loop: CASSASSRSGEAFF. In DNA, the CDR3 is TGTGCCAGCAGCGCCTCTAGTCGGAGCGGTGAAGCTTTCTTT. This chain uses TRBV9 with TRBJ1-1, with D uncertain. The CDR3 length is 14 residues. Germline V gene lookup returns CDR1 SGDLS and CDR2 YYNGEE. The V end was cut by 3 bases, the J end by 7 bases, with 16 bases between. Variable domain in full (rest from reference TRBV9 and TRBJ1-1): DSGVTQTPKHLITATGQRVTLRCSPRSGDLSVYWYQQSLDQGLQFLIQYYNGEERAKGNILERFSAQQFPDLHSELNLSSLELGDSALYFCASSASSRSGEAFFGQGTRLTVV.

The genes are TRBV5-6 and TRBJ2-1; a possible D gene is TRBD2 (6 bases). CDR1 is SGHDT and CDR2 is YYEEEE in the germline V gene. The CDR3 runs 12 residues. Trimming took 0 bases from V and 9 from J, leaving 7 bases between them. The CDR3 region is CASSLVGGEQFF. CDR3 in DNA: TGTGCCAGCAGCTTGGTGGGGGGTGAGCAGTTCTTC.

V usage is TRBV7-6 and J usage is TRBJ1-3; D call uncertain. The CDR3 consists of 16 residues. Germline assignment: CDR1 SGHVS and CDR2 FNYEAQ. V shed 5 bases and J shed 0 bases, with 14 bases lying between them. The CDR3 sequence is CASSPYSFLSGNTIYF. Here the CDR3 DNA reads TGTGCCAGCAGCCCATACAGCTTTCTCTCTGGAAACACCATATATTTT.

The gene calls are TRBV10-3 and TRBJ1-1; D is unresolved. Trimming pared 1 base from V and 1 base from J, leaving 7 bases between. The CDR3 runs to 14 residues. CDR1 and CDR2 from the germline V gene are ENHRY and SYGVKD. CDR3 nucleotides: TGTGCCATCAGTGAGTTCGGGGAGAACACTGAAGCTTTCTTT. Translation gives CAISEFGENTEAFF.

The V and J genes are TRBV11-1 and TRBJ2-7; 10 bases map to TRBD1. Germline CDR1 reads SGHAT; CDR2 reads FQDESV (reference sequence). V was clipped by 1 base and J by 0 bases; unmatched bases: 3. The CDR3 is 16 residues long. The CDR3 here is CASSLVGTGDSYEQYF. For the CDR3, the DNA is TGTGCCAGCAGCTTAGTGGGGACAGGGGACTCCTACGAGCAGTACTTC.

The rearrangement joins TRBV27 to TRBJ2-1; a weak D match, TRBD2 (6 bases). The V end lost 5 bases, the J end lost 2 bases, and 25 bases lay between the germline ends. Germline V lookup: CDR1 MNHEY, CDR2 SMNVEV (reference sequence). The CDR3 sequence is 19 residues long. The CDR3 is CASSINPLGTGGTYNEQFF. In DNA, the CDR3 is TGTGCCAGCAGTATTAATCCTCTCGGGACCGGAGGGACCTACAATGAGCAGTTCTTC.

The chain employs TRBV7-9 and TRBJ1-1; TRBD1 is a possible D gene (6 bases). The CDR3 totals 16 residues. Per germline, CDR1 SEHNR and CDR2 FQNEAQ (reference sequence). The V gene lost 0 bases and the J gene lost 1 base, with 12 bases spanning the gap. The CDR3 reads CASSLADSGGNTEAFF. Here the CDR3 DNA reads TGTGCCAGCAGCTTAGCGGACAGCGGCGGGAACACTGAAGCTTTCTTT.

This chain joins TRBV2 and TRBJ2-3; TRBD2 aligns across 12 bases. Germline V CDR1 and CDR2: SNHLY, FYNNEI. The CDR3 totals 14 residues. Trimming removed 7 bases from V and 6 bases from J; junction bases left unmatched: 5. DNA for the CDR3: TGTGCCAGCAAGACTAGCGGGGGACCTGATACGCAGTATTTT. Its protein product is CASKTSGGPDTQYF.

About this clone itself: A read error may account for a junction end that differs from germline. V and J are TRBV4-1 and TRBJ1-2; 12 bases line up with TRBD1. Germline-derived CDR1 and CDR2 are MGHRA and YSYEKL. The CDR3 is 15 amino acids. CDR3 nucleotide sequence: TGTGCCAGCAGCCCGGGACAGGGGGCCCTCGATGGCTACACCTTC. Translating it yields CASSPGQGALDGYTF.

The V call is TRBV28, the J call TRBJ2-6, with 7 bases lining up with TRBD1. After removal of 6 bases from V and 0 bases from J, the junction contained 5 bases not matched to a gene. CDR3 size: 16 residues. The germline V gene has CDR1 MDHEN and CDR2 SYDVKM. CDR3 nucleotide sequence: TGTGCCAGCAGACACAGGGGAAACTCTGGGGCCAACGTCCTGACTTTC. Translating it yields CASRHRGNSGANVLTF.